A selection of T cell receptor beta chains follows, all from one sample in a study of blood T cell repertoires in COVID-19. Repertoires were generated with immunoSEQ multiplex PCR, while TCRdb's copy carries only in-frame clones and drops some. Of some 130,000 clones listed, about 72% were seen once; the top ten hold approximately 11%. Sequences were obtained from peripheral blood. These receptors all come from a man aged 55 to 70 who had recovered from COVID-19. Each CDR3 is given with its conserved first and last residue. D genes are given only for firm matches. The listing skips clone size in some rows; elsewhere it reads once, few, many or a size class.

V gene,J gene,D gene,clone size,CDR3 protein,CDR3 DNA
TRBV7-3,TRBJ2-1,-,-,CASSLNAASAYNEQFF,TGTGCCAGCAGCTTAAATGCTGCTAGCGCATACAATGAGCAGTTCTTC
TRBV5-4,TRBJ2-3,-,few,CASSLYSGPGDTQYF,TGTGCCAGCAGCTTGTATTCAGGGCCGGGAGATACGCAGTATTTT
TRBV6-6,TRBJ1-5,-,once,CASTGGGANQPQHF,TGTGCCAGCACTGGGGGAGGGGCAAATCAGCCCCAGCATTTT
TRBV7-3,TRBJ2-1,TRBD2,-,CASSLSAGVRNEQFF,TGTGCCAGCAGCTTATCGGCGGGAGTGAGGAATGAGCAGTTCTTC
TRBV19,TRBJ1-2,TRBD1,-,CASSMDRVWGANYGYTF,TGTGCCAGTAGTATGGACAGGGTCTGGGGCGCTAACTATGGCTACACCTTC
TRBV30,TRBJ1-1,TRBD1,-,CAHIPGQGTTEAFF,TGTGCCCACATCCCGGGACAGGGAACCACTGAAGCTTTCTTT
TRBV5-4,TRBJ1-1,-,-,CASSLGLQTEAFF,TGTGCCAGCAGCTTGGGACTGCAGACTGAAGCTTTCTTT
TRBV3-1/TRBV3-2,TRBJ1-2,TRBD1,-,CASSPRTGGYYGYTF,TGTGCCAGCAGCCCTCGGACAGGGGGCTACTATGGCTACACCTTC
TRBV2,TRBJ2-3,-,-,CASSVRVSRDTQYF,TGTGCCAGCAGTGTCAGGGTTAGTAGAGATACGCAGTATTTT
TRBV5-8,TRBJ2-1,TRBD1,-,CASSPSTGGSDEQFF,TGTGCCAGCAGCCCCTCGACAGGGGGCTCGGATGAGCAGTTCTTC
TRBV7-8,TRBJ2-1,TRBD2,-,CASSFRGTSGRQYEQFF,TGTGCCAGCAGCTTCCGGGGAACTAGCGGGAGACAATATGAGCAGTTCTTC
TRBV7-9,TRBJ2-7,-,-,CASSLGQQRGTYEQYF,TGTGCCAGCAGCTTAGGACAACAACGGGGAACCTACGAGCAGTACTTC
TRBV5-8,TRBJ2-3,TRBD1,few,CASSPGQGASTDTQYF,TGTGCCAGCAGCCCGGGACAGGGGGCTAGCACAGATACGCAGTATTTT
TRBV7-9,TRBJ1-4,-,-,CASSLTGGLANEKLFF,TGTGCCAGCAGCTTAACGGGTGGACTCGCTAATGAAAAACTGTTTTTT
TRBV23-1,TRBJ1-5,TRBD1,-,CASNGTAQGRGRRPQHF,TGCGCCAGCAACGGGACAGCACAGGGTAGAGGACGGCGGCCCCAGCATTTT
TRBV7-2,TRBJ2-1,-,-,CASSLGGLADNNEQFF,TGTGCCAGCAGCTTGGGGGGTTTAGCGGATAACAATGAGCAGTTCTTC
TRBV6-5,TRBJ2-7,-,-,CASSYSQIYEQYF,TGTGCCAGCAGTTACTCGCAGATCTACGAGCAGTACTTC
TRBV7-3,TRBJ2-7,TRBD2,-,CASSFRLAGYEQYF,TGTGCCAGCAGCTTTAGACTAGCGGGCTACGAGCAGTACTTC
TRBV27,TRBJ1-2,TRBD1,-,CASSLSGQGNYGYTF,TGTGCCAGCAGTTTATCTGGACAGGGGAACTATGGCTACACCTTC
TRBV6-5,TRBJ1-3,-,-,CAVQGTGNTIYF,TGTGCCGTCCAGGGAACTGGAAACACCATATATTTT
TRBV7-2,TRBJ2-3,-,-,CASSLGGYPDTQYF,TGTGCCAGCAGCTTAGGCGGCTACCCAGATACGCAGTATTTT
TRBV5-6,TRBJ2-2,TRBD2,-,CASKKGLATFSGTGELFF,TGTGCCAGCAAGAAAGGACTAGCGACTTTCTCGGGCACCGGGGAGCTGTTTTTT
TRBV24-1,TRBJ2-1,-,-,CATSDTTRQKQFF,TGTGCCACCAGTGATACGACTAGGCAGAAGCAGTTCTTC
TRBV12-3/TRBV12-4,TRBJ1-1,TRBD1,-,CASSGTGTEAFF,TGTGCCAGCAGCGGGACAGGGACTGAAGCTTTCTTT
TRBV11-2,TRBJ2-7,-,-,CASSPSMRDSYEQYF,TGTGCCAGCAGCCCTAGCATGAGAGACTCCTACGAGCAGTACTTC
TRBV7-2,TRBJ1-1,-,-,CASSIQAGEAEAFF,TGTGCCAGCAGCATCCAGGCGGGGGAGGCTGAAGCTTTCTTT
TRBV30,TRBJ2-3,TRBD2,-,CAWRKSGGIDTQYF,TGTGCCTGGAGGAAGAGCGGGGGGATCGATACGCAGTATTTT
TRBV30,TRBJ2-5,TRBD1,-,CAWNQDRGVTETQYF,TGTGCCTGGAACCAGGACAGGGGTGTGACGGAGACCCAGTACTTC
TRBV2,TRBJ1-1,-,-,CASSETGGAEAFF,TGTGCCAGCAGTGAAACGGGAGGAGCTGAAGCTTTCTTT
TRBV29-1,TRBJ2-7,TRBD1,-,CSVGQGTIYEQYF,TGCAGCGTAGGACAGGGGACAATCTACGAGCAGTACTTC
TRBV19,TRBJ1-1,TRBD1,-,CASSETGGAEAFF,TGTGCCAGTAGTGAGACAGGGGGGGCTGAAGCTTTCTTT
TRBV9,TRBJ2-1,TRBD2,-,CASSPGSGSSYNEQFF,TGTGCCAGCAGCCCGGGGAGCGGGAGCTCGTACAATGAGCAGTTCTTC
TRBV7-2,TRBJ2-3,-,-,CASSLFAGTTDTQYF,TGTGCCAGCAGCTTATTCGCGGGGACCACAGATACGCAGTATTTT
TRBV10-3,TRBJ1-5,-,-,CAISESGADQPQHF,TGTGCCATCAGTGAGTCGGGGGCGGATCAGCCCCAGCATTTT
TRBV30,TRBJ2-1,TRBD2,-,CAWSVQLAGSYNEQFF,TGTGCCTGGAGTGTACAACTAGCGGGATCCTACAATGAGCAGTTCTTC
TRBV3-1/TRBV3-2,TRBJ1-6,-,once,CASSLAGHDNSPLHF,TGTGCCAGCAGCCTCGCCGGACACGATAATTCACCCCTCCACTTT
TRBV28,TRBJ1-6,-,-,CASSFQGVGSPLHF,TGTGCCAGCAGTTTCCAGGGCGTAGGTTCACCCCTCCACTTT
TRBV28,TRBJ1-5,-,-,CASSSTRTVNQPQHF,TGTGCCAGCAGTTCAACCCGGACAGTTAATCAGCCCCAGCATTTT
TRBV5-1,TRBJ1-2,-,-,CASSLEGTPNYGYTF,TGCGCCAGCAGCTTGGAAGGGACACCAAACTATGGCTACACCTTC
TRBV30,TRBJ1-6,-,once,CAWSVTGFGSPLHF,TGTGCCTGGAGTGTTACAGGGTTCGGTTCACCCCTCCACTTT
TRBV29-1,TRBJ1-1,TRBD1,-,CSVPAGTALNTEAFF,TGCAGCGTTCCAGCCGGGACAGCTTTGAACACTGAAGCTTTCTTT
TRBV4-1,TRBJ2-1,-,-,CASSQEGDRTEQFF,TGCGCCAGCAGCCAAGAAGGCGACAGGACGGAGCAGTTCTTC
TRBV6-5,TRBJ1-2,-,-,CASSLDDLYGYTF,TGTGCCAGCAGTTTAGACGACTTATATGGCTACACCTTC
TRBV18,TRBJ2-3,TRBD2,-,CASSPSGRRPDTQYF,TGTGCCAGCTCACCTAGCGGGAGGCGCCCAGATACGCAGTATTTT
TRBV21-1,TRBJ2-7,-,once,CASSKPLEVYEQYF,TGTGCCAGCAGCAAACCCTTAGAGGTCTACGAGCAGTACTTC
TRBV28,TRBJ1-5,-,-,CASSLLGAGSKPQHF,TGTGCCAGCAGTTTATTGGGGGCCGGGTCCAAACCCCAGCATTTT
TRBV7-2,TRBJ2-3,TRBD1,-,CASSSGTGSDTQYF,TGTGCCAGCAGCTCCGGGACAGGGTCCGATACGCAGTATTTT
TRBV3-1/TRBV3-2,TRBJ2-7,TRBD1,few,CASSQRTGWVGEQYF,TGTGCCAGCAGCCAAAGGACAGGGTGGGTGGGCGAGCAGTACTTC
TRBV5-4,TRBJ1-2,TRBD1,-,CASSRLTGGSYGYTF,TGTGCCAGCAGCCGCCTGACAGGGGGTAGCTATGGCTACACCTTC
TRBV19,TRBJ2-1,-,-,CASSLTGQRYNEQFF,TGTGCCAGTAGTTTGACGGGTCAACGGTACAATGAGCAGTTCTTC